The 23 T cell receptor beta chains reported below all come from one sample, sequenced in a study of T cell repertoires in cytomegalovirus infection. One entry per CDR3 protein, called by TCRdb with MiXCR from the reads. The table lists 200,000 or so distinct CDR3 sequences, about 28% of them singletons. Sequencing was done on a sample of PBMCs. Source of these receptors: a human donor in good health (CMV status not recorded). Some clones in this sample may be carry-over from other donors' samples.

This clonotype was seen a few times. The chain recombines TRBV7-9 with TRBJ2-6; the D is unclear. V was clipped by 2 bases and J by 0 bases, with 2 bases between them. The germline V gene has CDR1 SEHNR and CDR2 FQNEAQ (reference sequence). This CDR3 region has 14 residues. CDR3 protein: CASSLRSGANVLTF. CDR3 sequence (DNA): TGTGCCAGCAGCTTACGCTCTGGGGCCAACGTCCTGACTTTC. Full variable domain (outside the CDR3, taken from reference TRBV7-9 and TRBJ2-6): DTGVSQNPRHKITKRGQNVTFRCDPISEHNRLYWYRQTLGQGPEFLTYFQNEAQLEKSRLLSDRFSAERPKGSFSTLEIQRTEQGDSAMYLCASSLRSGANVLTFGAGSRLTVL.

The chain carries TRBV7-4 and TRBJ2-2, with D maybe TRBD1 (5 bases). Germline CDR1 and CDR2: SGHVT and SQSDAQ. The CDR3 covers 12 residues. CDR3 DNA sequence: TGTGTGCCAGGGTTTAACACCGGGGAGCTGTTTTTT. This gives the protein CVPGFNTGELFF.

The J gene is TRBJ1-5, the V gene TRBV6-2 or TRBV6-3; D remains ambiguous. Per the germline V gene, CDR1 is MNHEY and CDR2 is SVGEGT. Trimming removed 2 bases from V and 1 base from J, with 6 bases in between. This CDR3 is 14 amino acids long. CDR3 coding DNA: TGTGCCAGCAGTTACGCGGGGAGCAATCAGCCCCAGCATTTT. Protein: CASSYAGSNQPQHF.

The gene calls are TRBV15 and TRBJ2-3, with D maybe TRBD2 (7 bases). CDR3 length equals 14 residues. V lost 10 bases and J 5 bases, leaving 19 bases between the germline ends. Germline V gene sequence: CDR1 LNHNV, CDR2 YYDKDF (reference sequence). CDR3 DNA: TGTGCCAGTAGGCGGGGGACACTCGGAGATACGCAGTATTTT. Translated, it gives CASRRGTLGDTQYF.

The rearrangement uses TRBV7-2 and TRBJ2-3; D remains ambiguous. The CDR3 sequence is 14 residues long. V lost 7 bases to trimming and J lost 5 bases, with 16 bases between them. Per germline, CDR1 SGHTA and CDR2 FQGNSA. In nucleotides, the CDR3 is TGTGCCAGCACCCTGGAAGGACGTCAAGATACGCAGTATTTT. It specifies CASTLEGRQDTQYF.

The V call is TRBV20-1, the J call TRBJ1-1; weak D call: TRBD1 (6 bases). Trimming pared 1 base from V and 0 bases from J, leaving 9 bases between. Per germline, CDR1 DFQATT and CDR2 SNEGSKA (reference sequence). The CDR3 contains 14 residues. Written as DNA, the CDR3 is TGCAGTGCTAGAGTAGGACAGATGAACACTGAAGCTTTCTTT. As protein: CSARVGQMNTEAFF.

The V and J genes are TRBV14 and TRBJ2-2; no reliable D call. The V end was cut by 4 bases, the J end by 6 bases, with 9 bases between. The length of the CDR3 is 13 residues. The germline gives CDR1 SGHDN, CDR2 FVKESK. The CDR3: CASSPRRAGELFF. The CDR3 coding sequence is TGTGCCAGCAGCCCTAGGAGAGCCGGGGAGCTGTTTTTT.

This chain uses TRBV2 with TRBJ1-5; no clear D gene. The V and J ends lost 6 bases and 2 bases respectively, with 8 bases between them. The germline V gene has CDR1 SNHLY and CDR2 FYNNEI. The CDR3 contains 13 residues. CDR3 loop: CASRLEGNQPQHF. The CDR3 nucleotides read TGTGCCAGCAGGCTGGAAGGCAATCAGCCCCAGCATTTT. The full variable domain, completed using reference TRBV2 and TRBJ1-5, is EPEVTQTPSHQVTQMGQEVILRCVPISNHLYFYWYRQILGQKVEFLVSFYNNEISEKSEIFDDQFSVERPDGSNFTLKIRSTKLEDSAMYFCASRLEGNQPQHFGDGTRLSIL.

Many counts were recorded for this clonotype. The gene calls are TRBV7-2 and TRBJ1-2, with 8 bases lining up with TRBD1. With 4 bases clipped from V and 7 bases from J, the junction kept 11 bases outside the gene matches. This CDR3 has 15 residues. Germline lookup yields CDR1 SGHTA and CDR2 FQGNSA. CDR3 nucleotides: TGTGCCAGCAGCTCCCAAAGGACAGGGAATTCTGGCTACACCTTC. Translating gives CASSSQRTGNSGYTF.

This clonotype has ten or more counts. The gene calls are TRBV11-2 and TRBJ2-5; 7 nucleotides agree with TRBD2. After removal of 0 bases from V and 7 bases from J, the junction contained 8 bases not matched to a gene. The germline CDR1 and CDR2 sequences are SGHAT and FQNNGV. The CDR3 is made up of 15 amino acids. CDR3 protein: CASSLDTTSRVTQYF. The CDR3 DNA reads TGTGCCAGCAGCTTAGATACGACTAGCAGGGTGACCCAGTACTTC.

This clonotype was seen only once. This chain uses TRBV2 with TRBJ2-1; D unresolved. V shed 6 bases and J shed 0 bases, with 9 bases lying between them. CDR1 and CDR2 from the germline V gene are SNHLY and FYNNEI. The CDR3 has 14 amino acids. The CDR3 protein is CASSLPGSYNEQFF. In DNA form, the CDR3 reads TGTGCCAGCAGCCTACCGGGCTCCTACAATGAGCAGTTCTTC.

This clonotype was picked up a small number of times. The V gene is TRBV7-9, the J gene TRBJ1-2; 7 bases fit TRBD1. The CDR3 covers 13 residues. Germline trimming cut 6 bases from V and 11 bases from J; bases unmatched to any gene: 12. Per germline, CDR1 SEHNR and CDR2 FQNEAQ (reference sequence). DNA of the CDR3: TGTGCCAGCAGTGTTAGGGACAGCTCGAGATACACCTTC. It translates to CASSVRDSSRYTF.

This chain uses TRBV4-3 with TRBJ2-1; 7 bases line up with TRBD2. Per the germline V gene, CDR1 is LGHNA and CDR2 is YSLEER. The CDR3 loop spans 21 amino acids. The J segment lost 0 bases and the V segment lost 0 bases, leaving 17 bases of the junction unmatched. CDR3 nucleotides: TGCGCCAGCAGCCAAGAGCAGACAGTGGCGGGGGTACCCATCTCCTACAATGAGCAGTTCTTC. This gives the protein CASSQEQTVAGVPISYNEQFF.

This chain connects TRBV30 to TRBJ2-1, with 8 bases lining up with TRBD1. Germline V gene lookup returns CDR1 GTSNPN and CDR2 SVGIG (reference sequence). After removal of 3 bases from V and 9 bases from J, the junction contained 10 bases not matched to a gene. The CDR3 loop spans 14 amino acids. CDR3: CAWSPDRVRGEQFF. CDR3 coding DNA: TGTGCCTGGAGCCCGGACAGGGTTCGAGGTGAGCAGTTCTTC.

This chain joins TRBV6-5 and TRBJ2-2, with unresolved D. Germline CDR1 and CDR2: MNHEY and SVGAGI. V gave up 5 bases and J gave up 6 bases, with 13 bases separating them. The CDR3 runs 14 residues. In DNA form, the CDR3 reads TGTGCCAGCAGTCCTCCCGACACCTCCGGGGAGCTGTTTTTT. The encoded protein is CASSPPDTSGELFF.

V gene TRBV27 combines with J gene TRBJ2-7, with 7 bases identical to TRBD1. The CDR3 is made up of 16 amino acids. Losses at the gene ends were 7 bases for V and 10 bases for J; bases not matched to a gene: 22. Per the germline V gene, CDR1 is MNHEY and CDR2 is SMNVEV (reference sequence). CDR3 coding DNA: TGTGCCAGCACCTCCCCCTCCGAGGGGGCGCTTAGACGACAGTACTTC. It yields the protein CASTSPSEGALRRQYF.

There are a few counts of this clonotype. The chain carries TRBV7-6 and TRBJ1-6; 8 bases are shared with TRBD1. V was clipped by 4 bases and J by 8 bases; unmatched bases: 7. Germline loops: CDR1 SGHVS, CDR2 FNYEAQ. The CDR3 runs 15 residues. CDR3 in DNA: TGTGCCAGCAGCTACCAGGGGGCGCGGGATTCACCCCTCCACTTT. Amino acids: CASSYQGARDSPLHF.

Note on this clonotype: It may be a read error: a sequence one base away is much more abundant. The rearrangement uses TRBV7-6 and TRBJ2-5; the D is unclear. The V end was cut by 3 bases, the J end by 5 bases, with 10 bases between. The length of the CDR3 is 13 residues. CDR1 SGHVS and CDR2 FNYEAQ come from the germline V gene. The CDR3 bases are TGTGCCAGCAGCTTGTGCCTCGGCGAGACCCAGTACTTC. Protein: CASSLCLGETQYF.

Many counts were recorded for this clonotype. This sequence joins TRBV7-2 and TRBJ1-3; D gene unclear. Trimming took off 0 bases at V and 5 bases at J, with 11 bases between the two ends. The CDR3 sequence is 15 residues long. From germline, CDR1 is SGHTA and CDR2 FQGNSA. The CDR3 DNA reads TGTGCCAGCAGCTTAGCTTCCGGAGGGCGAAACACCATATATTTT. The encoded protein is CASSLASGGRNTIYF. Together with reference TRBV7-2 and TRBJ1-3, the CDR3 gives the full variable domain: GAGVSQSPSNKVTEKGKDVELRCDPISGHTALYWYRQSLGQGLEFLIYFQGNSAPDKSGLPSDRFSAERTGGSVSTLTIQRTQQEDSAVYLCASSLASGGRNTIYFGEGSWLTVV.

This clonotype was seen more than once but under ten times. The chain couples TRBV11-2 to TRBJ2-3; the D gene could be TRBD1 or TRBD2 (5 bases each). The V and J ends lost 5 bases and 0 bases respectively, with 15 bases between them. Per the germline V gene, CDR1 is SGHAT and CDR2 is FQNNGV. The CDR3 extends over 16 amino acids. CDR3 bases: TGTGCCAGCAGCATCGAAGAGGGGCGGAGCACAGATACGCAGTATTTT. It specifies CASSIEEGRSTDTQYF.

This clonotype has only a few counts. The gene calls are TRBV11-2 and TRBJ2-1, with 9 nucleotides matching TRBD2. The J segment lost 13 bases and the V segment lost 1 base, leaving 8 bases of the junction unmatched. Germline V gene data show CDR1 as SGHAT and CDR2 as FQNNGV. The CDR3 covers 14 residues. The CDR3 reads CASSLGGGAARQFF. As DNA, the CDR3 is TGTGCCAGCAGCTTAGGCGGGGGGGCCGCTCGCCAGTTCTTC.

The chain recombines TRBV5-1 with TRBJ2-1, with 10 bases aligning to TRBD1. V trimming: 1 base; J trimming: 8 bases; junction bases outside the gene matches: 6. The CDR3 extends over 15 amino acids. Germline V CDR1 and CDR2: SGHRS, YFSETQ. CDR3 bases: TGCGCCAGCAGCTTGTCGGACAGGGGGAATGATGAGCAGTTCTTC. It specifies CASSLSDRGNDEQFF.

This clonotype was found a few times. V usage is TRBV12-3 or TRBV12-4 and J usage is TRBJ2-5; TRBD1 agrees at 10 bases. The CDR3 covers 14 residues. Trimming took 6 bases from V and 3 from J; bases not matched to a gene: 4. The CDR3 loop reads CASSAGTGEETQYF. The CDR3 DNA reads as TGTGCCAGCAGCGCGGGGACAGGGGAAGAGACCCAGTACTTC.